A selection of T cell receptor beta chains follows, all from one sample in a study of molecular identifiers for immune sequencing clone quantification. TCRdb re-called the PCR reads through MiXCR, storing one row per CDR3 protein. This table holds 600,000 to 650,000 distinct CDR3 sequences, about 20% found once. Sequenced: naive CD8+ T cells from blood, with Jurkat cell RNA spiked in. Receptor source: a human donor in good health. Some libraries in this study had Jurkat cell RNA spiked in. Each CDR3 is given without its conserved first and last residue. The D gene is left open where the match is weak.

d_gene: TRBD2; j_gene: TRBJ2-7; v_gene: TRBV7-2; CDR3aa: ASSSSLAGGREQY
d_gene: NA; j_gene: TRBJ2-1; v_gene: TRBV6-2/TRBV6-3; CDR3aa: ASSRGDPPYNEQF
d_gene: NA; j_gene: TRBJ2-2; v_gene: TRBV6-5; CDR3aa: ASSYYNTGELF
d_gene: TRBD1; j_gene: TRBJ2-7; v_gene: TRBV6-2/TRBV6-3; CDR3aa: ASSYSWDRGYEQY
d_gene: NA; j_gene: TRBJ1-5; v_gene: TRBV5-6; CDR3aa: ASSFGTRVQPQH
d_gene: NA; j_gene: TRBJ2-2; v_gene: TRBV14; CDR3aa: ASSPSTNSRWTGELF
d_gene: TRBD1; j_gene: TRBJ1-1; v_gene: TRBV2; CDR3aa: ASSGGTGGFNTEAF
d_gene: TRBD1; j_gene: TRBJ2-7; v_gene: TRBV4-1; CDR3aa: ASSQDTGDGYEQY
d_gene: NA; j_gene: TRBJ1-4; v_gene: TRBV7-9; CDR3aa: ASSSETPANEKLF
d_gene: NA; j_gene: TRBJ2-7; v_gene: TRBV4-3; CDR3aa: ASSQDMGTSYEQY
d_gene: TRBD1; j_gene: TRBJ1-2; v_gene: TRBV20-1; CDR3aa: SATPDRGVVQNYGYT
d_gene: NA; j_gene: TRBJ2-7; v_gene: TRBV2; CDR3aa: ASSDLEQY
d_gene: NA; j_gene: TRBJ1-3; v_gene: TRBV7-3; CDR3aa: ASSWGPSLSGNTIY
d_gene: NA; j_gene: TRBJ2-7; v_gene: TRBV13; CDR3aa: ASSLGETFGEQY
d_gene: NA; j_gene: TRBJ2-5; v_gene: TRBV3-1; CDR3aa: ASSPNGGGSETQY
d_gene: TRBD1; j_gene: TRBJ1-5; v_gene: TRBV5-3; CDR3aa: ARSLSDAGQRNQPQH
d_gene: NA; j_gene: TRBJ1-1; v_gene: TRBV5-1; CDR3aa: ASSLDGGSEAF
d_gene: TRBD2; j_gene: TRBJ2-2; v_gene: TRBV6-5; CDR3aa: ASSYSASGGAGELF
d_gene: NA; j_gene: TRBJ2-3; v_gene: TRBV12-3/TRBV12-4; CDR3aa: ASRDHRADTQY
d_gene: TRBD1; j_gene: TRBJ2-1; v_gene: TRBV11-3; CDR3aa: ASSSRTGTNEQF
d_gene: NA; j_gene: TRBJ1-5; v_gene: TRBV7-9; CDR3aa: ASSLPSVGRSNQPQH
d_gene: NA; j_gene: TRBJ2-3; v_gene: TRBV12-3/TRBV12-4; CDR3aa: ASTLGAVGAGTDTQY
d_gene: TRBD2; j_gene: TRBJ2-1; v_gene: TRBV6-5; CDR3aa: ASSYLLTSAVQF
d_gene: NA; j_gene: TRBJ2-1; v_gene: TRBV12-3/TRBV12-4; CDR3aa: ASLAEARNEQF
d_gene: TRBD1; j_gene: TRBJ1-2; v_gene: TRBV9; CDR3aa: ASSKSGTDYGYT
d_gene: TRBD1; j_gene: TRBJ2-5; v_gene: TRBV5-5; CDR3aa: ASSFGTGGQETQY
d_gene: TRBD1; j_gene: TRBJ2-2; v_gene: TRBV6-6; CDR3aa: ASSYSFQGAGELF
d_gene: NA; j_gene: TRBJ2-3; v_gene: TRBV12-3/TRBV12-4; CDR3aa: ASSFSSSGSTDTQY
d_gene: NA; j_gene: TRBJ1-1; v_gene: TRBV4-3; CDR3aa: ASSHDRWGVNTEAF
d_gene: TRBD2; j_gene: TRBJ2-7; v_gene: TRBV19; CDR3aa: ASSIARDYVYEQY
d_gene: NA; j_gene: TRBJ1-4; v_gene: TRBV6-5; CDR3aa: ASSRVYNEKLF
d_gene: NA; j_gene: TRBJ1-5; v_gene: TRBV2; CDR3aa: ASSDGGTSHNQPQH
d_gene: TRBD1; j_gene: TRBJ2-7; v_gene: TRBV6-2/TRBV6-3; CDR3aa: ASSYPGQGHYEQY
d_gene: NA; j_gene: TRBJ2-3; v_gene: TRBV2; CDR3aa: ASSVTTGGGGPDTQY
d_gene: NA; j_gene: TRBJ2-3; v_gene: TRBV6-2/TRBV6-3; CDR3aa: ASSAPPRTDTQY
d_gene: NA; j_gene: TRBJ2-5; v_gene: TRBV10-3; CDR3aa: AISESVGELKETQY
d_gene: NA; j_gene: TRBJ1-5; v_gene: TRBV6-2/TRBV6-3; CDR3aa: ASKFPGGNQPQH
d_gene: TRBD1; j_gene: TRBJ1-3; v_gene: TRBV7-6; CDR3aa: ASSLGTDSGNTIY
d_gene: TRBD1; j_gene: TRBJ2-5; v_gene: TRBV7-9; CDR3aa: ASSPARTGQETQY